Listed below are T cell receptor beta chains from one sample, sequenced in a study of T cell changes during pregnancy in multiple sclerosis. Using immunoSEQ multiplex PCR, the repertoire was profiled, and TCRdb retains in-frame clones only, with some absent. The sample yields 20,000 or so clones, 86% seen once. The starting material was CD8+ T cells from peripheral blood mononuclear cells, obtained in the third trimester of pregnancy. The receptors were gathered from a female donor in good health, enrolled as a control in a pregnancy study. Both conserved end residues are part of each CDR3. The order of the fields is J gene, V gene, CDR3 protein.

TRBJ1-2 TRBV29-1 CSGATANYGYTF
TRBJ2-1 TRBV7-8 CASSSGTSGNEQFF
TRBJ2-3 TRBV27 CASSLWPASGSTTDTQYF
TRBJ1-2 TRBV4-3 CASSPIQDTKLYGYTF
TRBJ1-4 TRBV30 CAWSDDRTNEKLFF
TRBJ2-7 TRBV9 CASSPGQGEQYF
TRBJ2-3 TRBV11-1 CASSLEQSGVADTQYF
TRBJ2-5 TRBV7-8 CASSLGLALQETQYF
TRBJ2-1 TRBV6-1 CASSGLADDEQFF
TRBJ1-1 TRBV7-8 CASSRDTNTEAFF
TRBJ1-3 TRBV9 CASSPGGGLAGNTIYF
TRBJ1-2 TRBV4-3 CASSQSAWSTNYGYTF
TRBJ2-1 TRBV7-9 CASSPPSDEQFF
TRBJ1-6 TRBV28 CASSFKNSNSPLHF
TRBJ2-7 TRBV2 CASRGRDRLYEQYF
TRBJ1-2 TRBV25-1 CASSEYIQSEDYGYTF
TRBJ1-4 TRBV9 CASSSNTGINEKLFF
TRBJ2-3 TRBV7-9 CASSPAARTDTQYF
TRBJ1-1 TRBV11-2 CASSGAEHPDGAFF
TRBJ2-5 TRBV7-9 CASNGQGRKTQYF
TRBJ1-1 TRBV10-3 CAISEGWGQANTEAFF
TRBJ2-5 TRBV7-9 CASSSEGGPQETQYF
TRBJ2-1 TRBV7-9 CASSLWGLAADLPEQFF
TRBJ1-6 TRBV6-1 CASSDEDTGGSPLHF
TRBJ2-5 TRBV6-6 CASSYPLFGRGETQYF
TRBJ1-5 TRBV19 CASSHGQPQHF
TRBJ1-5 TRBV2 CASSEDGQGGQPQHF
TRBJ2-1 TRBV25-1 CASSETDNEQFF
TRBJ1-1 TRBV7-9 CASSPPGDTEAFF
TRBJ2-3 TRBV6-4 CASSDSASPGDTQYF
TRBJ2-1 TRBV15 CATSMDRYNEQFF
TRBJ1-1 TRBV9 CASSVAPQGGTEAFF
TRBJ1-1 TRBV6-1 CASEQNTEAFF
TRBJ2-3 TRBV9 CASSVGAGTSGGRSTDTQYF
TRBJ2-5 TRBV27 CASSSWGQSGTQYF
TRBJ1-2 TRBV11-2 CASSWGRQARGGYTF
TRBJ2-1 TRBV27 CASSDWQRGSNEQFF
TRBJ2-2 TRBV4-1 CASSQGGGRTGELFF
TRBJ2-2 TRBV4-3 CASSQDWGSGAGELFF
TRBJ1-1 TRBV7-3 CASSASGGGTEAFF
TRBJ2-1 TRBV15 CATSRDLESEQFF
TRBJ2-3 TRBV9 CASSGGGPAPNTQYF
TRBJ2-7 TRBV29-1 CSVIDSTTSYEQYF
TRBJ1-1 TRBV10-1 CASSGRGWAFF
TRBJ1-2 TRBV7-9 CASTGHLNGYTF
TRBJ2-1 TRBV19 CASSISGGYDEQFF
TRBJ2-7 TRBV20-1 CSATPGYEQYF